This entry concerns a single T cell receptor beta chain. Its antigen remains unknown. The sample comes from a study of beta chain features in type 1 diabetes. Regarding the study as a whole: In all four CD4+ subsets, TCRB CDR3 length was significantly, moderately reduced in type 1 diabetes.

Expressed TCRB transcripts were sequenced because the isolated RNA had all been reverse transcribed beforehand. Sequencing was performed with immunoSEQ multiplex PCR; in TCRdb, only in-frame clones are kept and a portion is missing. Among 310,000 or so clones listed, 9.3% were seen once. Based on CD45RO/CCR7/CD25/CD127/CD95/CD27, CD4+ regulatory, stem cell-like memory, naive and central memory cells were sorted. CDR3 length equals 14 residues. Germline CDR1 and CDR2: SGDLS and YYNGEE. Sequenced sample: central memory CD4+ T cells from blood. The chain combines TRBV9 with TRBJ2-5; D possibly corresponds to TRBD1 (5 bases). The DNA matches TRBJ2-7 better at its end, which makes the J call doubtful. This TCR came from a man aged 25 to 40 with type 1 diabetes. The CDR3 is CASSVSGQGHEQYF. CDR3 sequence (DNA): TGTGCCAGCAGCGTATCAGGGCAGGGCCACGAGCAGTACTTC.